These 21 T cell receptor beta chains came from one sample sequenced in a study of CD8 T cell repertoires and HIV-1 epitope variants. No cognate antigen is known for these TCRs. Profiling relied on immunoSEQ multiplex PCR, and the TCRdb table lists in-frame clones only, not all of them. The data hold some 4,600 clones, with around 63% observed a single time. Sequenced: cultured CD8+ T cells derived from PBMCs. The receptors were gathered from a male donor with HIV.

The chain's CDR3 is CASRTGVRNTEAFF. For the CDR3, the DNA is TGTGCCAGTAGGACAGGGGTGCGGAACACTGAAGCTTTCTTT. The chain has TRBV19 and TRBJ1-1; TRBD1 aligns across 8 bases. The CDR3 runs 14 residues. Germline lookup yields CDR1 LNHDA and CDR2 SQIVND (reference sequence). V trimming: 6 bases; J trimming: 1 base; junction bases outside the gene matches: 4.

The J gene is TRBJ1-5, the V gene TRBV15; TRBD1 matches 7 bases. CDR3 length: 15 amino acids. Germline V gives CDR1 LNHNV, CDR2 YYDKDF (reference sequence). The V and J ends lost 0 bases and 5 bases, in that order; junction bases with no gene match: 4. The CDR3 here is CATSRDDRVDQPQHF. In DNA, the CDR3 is TGTGCCACCAGCAGAGATGACAGGGTAGATCAGCCCCAGCATTTT. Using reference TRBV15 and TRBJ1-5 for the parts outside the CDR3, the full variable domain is DAMVIQNPRYQVTQFGKPVTLSCSQTLNHNVMYWYQQKSSQAPKLLFHYYDKDFNNEADTPDNFQSRRPNTSFCFLDIRSPGLGDTAMYLCATSRDDRVDQPQHFGDGTRLSIL.

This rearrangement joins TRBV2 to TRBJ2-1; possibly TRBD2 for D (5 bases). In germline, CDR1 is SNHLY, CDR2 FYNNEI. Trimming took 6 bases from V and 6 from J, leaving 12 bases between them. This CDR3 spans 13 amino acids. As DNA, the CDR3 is TGTGCCAGCAGGGAGTCTGCGGGCAATGAGCAGTTCTTC. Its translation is CASRESAGNEQFF.

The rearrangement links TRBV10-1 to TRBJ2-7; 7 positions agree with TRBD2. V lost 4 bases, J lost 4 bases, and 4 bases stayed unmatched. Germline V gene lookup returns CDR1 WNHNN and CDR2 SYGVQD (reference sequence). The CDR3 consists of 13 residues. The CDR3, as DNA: TGCGCCAGCAGTGGGGACTATTTTTACGAGCAGTACTTC. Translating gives CASSGDYFYEQYF.

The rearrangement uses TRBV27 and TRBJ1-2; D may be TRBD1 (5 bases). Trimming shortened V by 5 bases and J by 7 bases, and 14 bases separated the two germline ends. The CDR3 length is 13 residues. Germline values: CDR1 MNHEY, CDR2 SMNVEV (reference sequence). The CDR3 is CASSPWGDAGYTF. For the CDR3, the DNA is TGTGCCAGCAGTCCCTGGGGGGACGCTGGCTACACCTTC.

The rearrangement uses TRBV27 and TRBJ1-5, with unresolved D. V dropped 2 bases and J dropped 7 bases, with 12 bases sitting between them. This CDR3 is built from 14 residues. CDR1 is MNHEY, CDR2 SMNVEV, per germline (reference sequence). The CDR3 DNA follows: TGTGCCAGCAGTTTACGGACGGATGGGCAGCCCCAGCATTTT. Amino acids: CASSLRTDGQPQHF.

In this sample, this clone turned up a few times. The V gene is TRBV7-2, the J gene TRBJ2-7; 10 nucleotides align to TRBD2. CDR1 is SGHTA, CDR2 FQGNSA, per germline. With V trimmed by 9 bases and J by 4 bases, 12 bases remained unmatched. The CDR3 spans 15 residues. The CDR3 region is CASWGLAGEVYEQYF. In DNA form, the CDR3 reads TGTGCCAGTTGGGGGCTAGCGGGGGAAGTGTACGAGCAGTACTTC. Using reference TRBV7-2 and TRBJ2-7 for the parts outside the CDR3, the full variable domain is GAGVSQSPSNKVTEKGKDVELRCDPISGHTALYWYRQSLGQGLEFLIYFQGNSAPDKSGLPSDRFSAERTGGSVSTLTIQRTQQEDSAVYLCASWGLAGEVYEQYFGPGTRLTVT.

The DNA of the CDR3 is TGTGCCAGCAGCTTAGCGGGACAGGGCTCCTACAATGAGCAGTTCTTC. This sequence encodes CASSLAGQGSYNEQFF. The chain carries TRBV7-4 and TRBJ2-1; 9 nucleotides agree with TRBD1. The V gene's germline CDR1 is SGHVT and CDR2 SQSDAQ. The junction had 0 bases not matched to a gene; V was cut back by 0 bases and J by 0 bases. There are 16 residues in the CDR3. The full variable domain, its missing parts supplied by reference TRBV7-4 and TRBJ2-1, is GAGVSQSPRYKVAKRGRDVALRCDSISGHVTLYWYRQTLGQGSEVLTYSQSDAQRDKSGRPSGRFSAERPERSVSTLKIQRTEQGDSAVYLCASSLAGQGSYNEQFFGPGTRLTVL.

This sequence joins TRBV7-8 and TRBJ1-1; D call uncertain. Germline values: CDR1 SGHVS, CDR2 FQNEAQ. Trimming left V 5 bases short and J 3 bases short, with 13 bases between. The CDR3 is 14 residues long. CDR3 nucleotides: TGTGCCAGCAGCCCGGGCCGATGGGACACTGAAGCTTTCTTT. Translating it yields CASSPGRWDTEAFF.

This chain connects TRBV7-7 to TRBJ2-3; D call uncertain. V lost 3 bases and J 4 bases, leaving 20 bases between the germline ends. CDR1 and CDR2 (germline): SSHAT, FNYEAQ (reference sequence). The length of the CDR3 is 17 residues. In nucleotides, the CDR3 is TGTGCCAGCAGCTTGGGCGACCCGGTAGGGCACCCAGATACGCAGTATTTT. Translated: CASSLGDPVGHPDTQYF.

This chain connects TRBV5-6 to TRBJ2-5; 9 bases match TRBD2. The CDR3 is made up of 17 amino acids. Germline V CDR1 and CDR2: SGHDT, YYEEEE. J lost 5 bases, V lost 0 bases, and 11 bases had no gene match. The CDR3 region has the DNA TGTGCCAGCAGCTTGGCAAGCGGGGGGACAATGGGGGAGACCCAGTACTTC. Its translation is CASSLASGGTMGETQYF.

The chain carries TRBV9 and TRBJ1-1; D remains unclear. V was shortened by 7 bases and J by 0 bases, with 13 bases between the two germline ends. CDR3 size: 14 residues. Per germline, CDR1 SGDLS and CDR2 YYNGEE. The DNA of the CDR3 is TGTGCCAGCGAGCCCCAAGGGTTGAACACTGAAGCTTTCTTT. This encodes CASEPQGLNTEAFF. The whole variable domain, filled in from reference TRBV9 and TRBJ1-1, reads DSGVTQTPKHLITATGQRVTLRCSPRSGDLSVYWYQQSLDQGLQFLIQYYNGEERAKGNILERFSAQQFPDLHSELNLSSLELGDSALYFCASEPQGLNTEAFFGQGTRLTVV.

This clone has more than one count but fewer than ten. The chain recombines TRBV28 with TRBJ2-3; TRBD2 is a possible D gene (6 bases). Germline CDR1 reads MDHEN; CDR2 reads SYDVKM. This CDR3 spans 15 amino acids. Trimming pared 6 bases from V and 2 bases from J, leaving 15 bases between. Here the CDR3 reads CASRRGTYYTDTQYF. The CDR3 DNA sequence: TGTGCCAGCAGACGCGGGACTTACTACACAGATACGCAGTATTTT.

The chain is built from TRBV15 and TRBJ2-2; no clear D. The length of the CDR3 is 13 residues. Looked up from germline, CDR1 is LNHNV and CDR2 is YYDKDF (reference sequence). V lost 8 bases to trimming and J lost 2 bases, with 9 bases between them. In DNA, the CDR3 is TGTGCCACCCATCATAGCAACACCGGGGAGCTGTTTTTT. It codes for CATHHSNTGELFF.

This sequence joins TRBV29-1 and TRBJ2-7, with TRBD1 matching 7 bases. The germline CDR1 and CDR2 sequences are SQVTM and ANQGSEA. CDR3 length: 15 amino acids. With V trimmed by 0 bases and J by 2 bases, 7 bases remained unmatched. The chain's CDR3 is CSVEDPTGVAYEQYF. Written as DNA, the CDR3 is TGCAGCGTTGAAGACCCTACAGGGGTAGCCTACGAGCAGTACTTC.

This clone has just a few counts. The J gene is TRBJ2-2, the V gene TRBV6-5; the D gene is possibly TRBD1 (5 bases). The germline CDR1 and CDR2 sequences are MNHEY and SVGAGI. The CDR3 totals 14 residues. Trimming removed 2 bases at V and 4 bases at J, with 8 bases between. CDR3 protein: CASSYGAGTGELFF. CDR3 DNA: TGTGCCAGCAGTTACGGGGCTGGCACCGGGGAGCTGTTTTTT.

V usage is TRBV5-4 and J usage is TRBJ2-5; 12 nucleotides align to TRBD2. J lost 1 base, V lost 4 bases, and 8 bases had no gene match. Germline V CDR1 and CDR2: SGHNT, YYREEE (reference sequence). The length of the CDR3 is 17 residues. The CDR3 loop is CASSPHTSGGPQETQYF. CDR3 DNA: TGTGCCAGCAGCCCACACACTAGCGGGGGGCCCCAAGAGACCCAGTACTTC.

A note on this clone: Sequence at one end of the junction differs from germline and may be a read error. The CDR3 nucleotides read TGTGCCAGCATCCGGGCCACGGGCTTC. As protein: CASIRATGF. The rearrangement joins TRBV14 to TRBJ2-4, with no clear D. The CDR3 is made up of 9 amino acids. Germline-derived CDR1 and CDR2 are SGHDN and FVKESK.

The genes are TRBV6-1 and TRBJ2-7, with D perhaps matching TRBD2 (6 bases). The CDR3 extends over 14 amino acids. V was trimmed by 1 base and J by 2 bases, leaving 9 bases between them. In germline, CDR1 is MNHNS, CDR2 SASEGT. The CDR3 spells CASSEVAVTYEQYF. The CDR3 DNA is TGTGCCAGCAGTGAAGTAGCGGTTACCTACGAGCAGTACTTC.

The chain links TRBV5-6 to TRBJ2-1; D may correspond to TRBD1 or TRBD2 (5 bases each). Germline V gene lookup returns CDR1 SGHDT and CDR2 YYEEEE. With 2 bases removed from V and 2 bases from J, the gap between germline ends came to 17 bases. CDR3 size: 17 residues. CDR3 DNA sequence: TGTGCCAGCAGCTTCCCCCGGGCGTTGGGGGCCTACAATGAGCAGTTCTTC. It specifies CASSFPRALGAYNEQFF.

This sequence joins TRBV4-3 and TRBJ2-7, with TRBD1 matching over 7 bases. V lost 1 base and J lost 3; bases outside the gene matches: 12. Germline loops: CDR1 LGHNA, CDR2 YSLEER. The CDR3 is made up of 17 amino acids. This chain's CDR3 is CASSQATGRTGIYEQYF. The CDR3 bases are TGCGCCAGCAGCCAAGCGACAGGAAGGACAGGCATCTACGAGCAGTACTTC.